The T cell receptor beta chain described here comes from a study of T cell repertoires in cytomegalovirus infection. In TCRdb, the reads were re-called with MiXCR into one record per CDR3 protein. The sample yields about 140,000 distinct CDR3 sequences, under 8.5% seen once. Many counts were recorded for this clonotype. The clonotype was recovered from a human donor in good health (CMV status not recorded). Some clones in this sample may be carry-over from other donors' samples. Sequenced: PBMCs.

The CDR3 reads CASSLPRAGGKQETQYF. DNA for the CDR3: TGTGCCAGCAGCTTACCTCGAGCGGGGGGGAAACAAGAGACCCAGTACTTC. This chain connects TRBV7-9 to TRBJ2-5; 10 nucleotides align to TRBD2. CDR1 and CDR2 (germline): SEHNR, FQNEAQ (reference sequence). The CDR3 is 17 residues long. J lost 2 bases, V lost 2 bases, and 8 bases had no gene match.